This T cell receptor beta chain was obtained from a study of Ad26.COV2.S vaccination and SARS-CoV-2 variants. About the research overall: Donor joined the COV1001 Ad26.COV2.S trial arm.

Treatment described: roughly 20 received Ad26.COV2.S at low or high dose, single or two shots; 5 received placebo; per-sample allocation not given. Vaccine and placebo recipients were sampled on day 63 after the first injection. Boston hosted the donor, who was an adult aged 18-55 years. Built on an Ad26 vector, the vaccine expressed Wuhan-strain SARS-CoV-2 spike. V shed 4 bases and J 3 bases; nucleotides not matched to a gene: 6. CDR1 and CDR2 from the germline V gene are SQVTM and ANQGSEA. The CDR3 length is 14 residues. With respect to this clone: Its specificity is unknown.

Whole-study results and caveats: Participants in the vaccine arm had higher spike-specific TCR breadth; placebo recipients had lower.

Profiling relied on immunoSEQ multiplex PCR, and the TCRdb table lists in-frame clones only, not all of them. This table has 300,000 to 450,000 clones, roughly 85% appearing once. The input for sequencing was peripheral blood, taken in a trial of Ad26.COV2.S vaccine versus placebo. This sequence joins TRBV29-1 and TRBJ2-3; 8 nucleotides align to TRBD1. This TCR was recovered from a person aged 18-60 years who received the Ad26.COV2.S COVID-19 vaccine or a placebo. The CDR3 nucleotides are TGCAGCGTTGCCAGGGGGCTTCTTACAGATACGCAGTATTTT. It yields the protein CSVARGLLTDTQYF.